This T cell receptor (beta chain) is from a study of shared clonotypes between healthy human individuals. Profiling relied on immunoSEQ multiplex PCR, and the TCRdb table lists in-frame clones only, not all of them. The sample holds roughly 2,500,000 clones, 93% seen once. Into CD45RA+ naive and CD45RA-negative memory subsets, the CD4+ cells were split. Trimming shortened V by 3 bases and J by 0 bases, and 12 bases separated the two germline ends. Germline CDR1 is LNHDA and CDR2 is SQIVND (reference sequence). This CDR3 has 16 residues. V gene TRBV19 combines with J gene TRBJ1-3, with unresolved D. This TCR was recovered from a man between 18 and 35 years old in good health. Some clones in this sample may be carry-over from other donors' samples. Input material: naive CD4+ T cells from PBMCs. Subset defined: CD45RA+ positively selected. The CDR3 DNA is TGTGCCAGTAGTATCGACGGCGTGTACTCTGGAAACACCATATATTTT. It specifies CASSIDGVYSGNTIYF.